A selection of T cell receptor beta chains follows, all from one sample in a study of identical twins. TCRdb reprocessed the 5' RACE reads with MiXCR, giving one entry per CDR3 protein. The table records 400,000 to 650,000 distinct CDR3 sequences, roughly a fifth of them present only once. These data were also filed under a second study, of T cells expressing NK-cell markers.

Sample: CD4+ T cells sorted from blood. Source of these receptors: a woman aged 18-29 years in good health. Each CDR3 is given with its conserved first and last residue. D genes are given only for firm matches. A clone size is listed for some rows: how often the clone was seen (once, few, many), or a class if it is expanded.

clone_size: few
v_call: TRBV18
j_call: TRBJ2-1
d_call: TRBD2
cdr3_nt: TGTGCCAGCTCACCACCCGCGGGAGGTTACAATGAGCAGTTCTTC
cdr3_aa: CASSPPAGGYNEQFF

clone_size: many
v_call: TRBV9
j_call: TRBJ1-1
d_call: .
cdr3_nt: TGTGCCAGCAGCGTAGGCGGGGACACTGAAGCTTTCTTT
cdr3_aa: CASSVGGDTEAFF

clone_size: few
v_call: TRBV20-1
j_call: TRBJ2-1
d_call: .
cdr3_nt: TGCAGTGCTAGAGATCCACTAGGGGGTAATGAGCAGTTCTTC
cdr3_aa: CSARDPLGGNEQFF

clone_size: few
v_call: TRBV5-5
j_call: TRBJ2-3
d_call: .
cdr3_nt: TGTGCCAGCAGCTTGTCGAGTGCAATTTTCACAGATACGCAGTATTTT
cdr3_aa: CASSLSSAIFTDTQYF

clone_size: many
v_call: TRBV6-1
j_call: TRBJ2-3
d_call: TRBD2
cdr3_nt: TGTGCCAGCAGTAAGAGACTAGCGGGAGGCACAGATACGCAGTATTTT
cdr3_aa: CASSKRLAGGTDTQYF

clone_size: .
v_call: TRBV5-1
j_call: TRBJ2-3
d_call: TRBD2
cdr3_nt: TGCGCCAGCAGCACCGGTCCCCTAGCGGGAGACACAGATACGCAGTATTTT
cdr3_aa: CASSTGPLAGDTDTQYF

clone_size: .
v_call: TRBV20-1
j_call: TRBJ2-1
d_call: .
cdr3_nt: TGCAGTGCTAGAGATCTACGGACTACCTCCAACCTCGAGCAGTTCTTC
cdr3_aa: CSARDLRTTSNLEQFF

clone_size: few
v_call: TRBV12-3/TRBV12-4
j_call: TRBJ1-4
d_call: .
cdr3_nt: TGTGCCAGCAGCCCAAACGGGAATGAAAAACTGTTTTTT
cdr3_aa: CASSPNGNEKLFF

clone_size: few
v_call: TRBV12-3/TRBV12-4
j_call: TRBJ2-7
d_call: TRBD1
cdr3_nt: TGTGCCAGCAGTCCCTCGGACAGGGGTGATCTCGAGCAGTACTTC
cdr3_aa: CASSPSDRGDLEQYF

clone_size: once
v_call: TRBV27
j_call: TRBJ1-2
d_call: TRBD1
cdr3_nt: TGTGCCAGCAGCCGGACAGGGTATGGAGGCTACACCTTC
cdr3_aa: CASSRTGYGGYTF

clone_size: .
v_call: TRBV6-2/TRBV6-3
j_call: TRBJ2-3
d_call: TRBD1
cdr3_nt: TGTGCCAGCAGTTTCTATAGGGGGCGTGCGGTCAAGGTGGATACGCAGTATTTT
cdr3_aa: CASSFYRGRAVKVDTQYF

clone_size: .
v_call: TRBV15
j_call: TRBJ2-1
d_call: TRBD2
cdr3_nt: TGTGCCACCAGCAGCCTAGCGGGAGCGACTAATGAGCAGTTCTTC
cdr3_aa: CATSSLAGATNEQFF

clone_size: .
v_call: TRBV7-8
j_call: TRBJ2-5
d_call: TRBD2
cdr3_nt: TGTGCCAGCAGCTTAAGGGAGGGGCAAGAGACCCAGTACTTC
cdr3_aa: CASSLREGQETQYF

clone_size: few
v_call: TRBV15
j_call: TRBJ2-1
d_call: TRBD2
cdr3_nt: TGTGCCACCAGCAGGATCGGGGGGGACAATGAGCAGTTCTTC
cdr3_aa: CATSRIGGDNEQFF

clone_size: .
v_call: TRBV11-1
j_call: TRBJ2-1
d_call: .
cdr3_nt: TGTGCCAGCAGCCCGGGGGTCAACAATGAGCAGTTCTTC
cdr3_aa: CASSPGVNNEQFF

clone_size: few
v_call: TRBV5-1
j_call: TRBJ2-5
d_call: .
cdr3_nt: TGCGCCAGCAGCTACCAGGGGAATGAAGAGACCCAGTACTTC
cdr3_aa: CASSYQGNEETQYF

clone_size: few
v_call: TRBV20-1
j_call: TRBJ2-5
d_call: .
cdr3_nt: TGCAGCGCCGGCGCGGCAGGGGTATTCGAGACCCAGTACTTC
cdr3_aa: CSAGAAGVFETQYF

clone_size: few
v_call: TRBV4-3
j_call: TRBJ2-1
d_call: .
cdr3_nt: TGCGCCAGCAGCCAAGACAGTCTTCCCTACAATGAGCAGTTCTTC
cdr3_aa: CASSQDSLPYNEQFF

clone_size: many
v_call: TRBV12-3/TRBV12-4
j_call: TRBJ2-2
d_call: .
cdr3_nt: TGTGCCAGCAGCTTCACCGGGGAGCTGTTTTTT
cdr3_aa: CASSFTGELFF

clone_size: many
v_call: TRBV29-1
j_call: TRBJ2-7
d_call: .
cdr3_nt: TGCAGCGTTGTTGACTTATTATACGAGCAGTACTTC
cdr3_aa: CSVVDLLYEQYF

clone_size: .
v_call: TRBV25-1
j_call: TRBJ1-3
d_call: .
cdr3_nt: TGTGCCAGCAGTGCGGGCCACGGAAACACCATATATTTT
cdr3_aa: CASSAGHGNTIYF

clone_size: .
v_call: TRBV4-3
j_call: TRBJ1-2
d_call: .
cdr3_nt: TGCGCCAGCAGCCAAGATTCCAGCTACAATGGCTACACCTTC
cdr3_aa: CASSQDSSYNGYTF

clone_size: many
v_call: TRBV6-1
j_call: TRBJ1-1
d_call: TRBD1
cdr3_nt: TGTGCCAGCAGGCTCACAGGGGCCCTGAACACTGAAGCTTTCTTT
cdr3_aa: CASRLTGALNTEAFF

clone_size: .
v_call: TRBV10-1
j_call: TRBJ2-7
d_call: .
cdr3_nt: TGCGCCAGCAGTTCAGGGACGGACGAGCAGTACTTC
cdr3_aa: CASSSGTDEQYF

clone_size: few
v_call: TRBV20-1
j_call: TRBJ2-5
d_call: .
cdr3_nt: TGCAGTGCTAGAGCCCCAGGGAAAGAGACCCAGTACTTC
cdr3_aa: CSARAPGKETQYF

clone_size: few
v_call: TRBV24-1
j_call: TRBJ2-1
d_call: .
cdr3_nt: TGTGCCACCAGTGGCGGGGACCCCTACAATGAGCAGTTCTTC
cdr3_aa: CATSGGDPYNEQFF

clone_size: few
v_call: TRBV29-1
j_call: TRBJ2-7
d_call: .
cdr3_nt: TGCAGCGTTGGTGCTCGACAGCCTGGGGAGCAGTACTTC
cdr3_aa: CSVGARQPGEQYF

clone_size: .
v_call: TRBV12-3/TRBV12-4
j_call: TRBJ2-3
d_call: TRBD2
cdr3_nt: TGTGCCAGCAGTCGGGGACTAGCGGGGAGCACAGATACGCAGTATTTT
cdr3_aa: CASSRGLAGSTDTQYF

clone_size: .
v_call: TRBV5-1
j_call: TRBJ2-2
d_call: TRBD1
cdr3_nt: TGCGCCAGCAGCCCCACCCCCCACAGGGGTCGCACCGGGGAGCTGTTTTTT
cdr3_aa: CASSPTPHRGRTGELFF

clone_size: .
v_call: TRBV4-3
j_call: TRBJ2-5
d_call: .
cdr3_nt: TGCGCCAGCAGCCAAGATACCCAGACAAAGACCCAGTACTTC
cdr3_aa: CASSQDTQTKTQYF

clone_size: .
v_call: TRBV7-2
j_call: TRBJ2-4
d_call: TRBD1
cdr3_nt: TGTGCCAGCAGCCCGACAGGGGCCAAAAACATTCAGTACTTC
cdr3_aa: CASSPTGAKNIQYF